This T cell receptor (beta chain) is drawn from a study of CD8 T cells in Susac syndrome. V lost 2 bases to trimming and J lost 0 bases, with 11 bases between them. The CDR3 has 15 residues. CDR1 is LGHDT, CDR2 YNNKEL, per germline (reference sequence). With random hexamers, reverse transcription was performed on about 0.45 to 1 ug of RNA. TCRdb reanalysed the immunoSEQ multiplex PCR reads using MiXCR and keeps one entry per CDR3 protein. The table records 230,000 or so distinct CDR3 sequences, about 95% of them present only once. This chain uses TRBV3-1 with TRBJ2-7; D is perhaps TRBD1 (5 bases). The clonotype originates from a human donor with multiple sclerosis. The sample comprised CD4+ T cells from PBMCs. As DNA, the CDR3 is TGTGCCAGCAGCCAACGTCAGGACACCTCCTACGAGCAGTACTTC. This gives the protein CASSQRQDTSYEQYF.